This T cell receptor beta chain was captured in a study of post-analysis software for immune sequencing data. Study observations and caveats: Controls had lower frequencies than patients of about 5 TRBV segments, which included TRBV5-6, TRBV5-1 and TRBV20-1.

TCR beta libraries were prepared from cDNA with unique molecular identifiers. One entry per CDR3 protein results from TCRdb running MiXCR on the PCR reads. The sample lists about 770,000 distinct CDR3 sequences, more than 45% seen once, with 4.9% in the top ten. With regard to this clonotype: Its specificity is unknown. It is likely a read error: a sequence one base away is far more abundant.

CDR3 length equals 12 residues. The receptor was isolated from a girl aged 5 to 17 with multiple sclerosis. The V and J genes are TRBV12-3 or TRBV12-4 and TRBJ2-7; D assignment may be TRBD1 or TRBD2 (5 bases each). The sample taken for sequencing was blood. The CDR3 coding sequence is TGTACCAGCAGTTTTGGGGGCTACGAGCAGTACTTC. Translation: CTSSFGGYEQYF.